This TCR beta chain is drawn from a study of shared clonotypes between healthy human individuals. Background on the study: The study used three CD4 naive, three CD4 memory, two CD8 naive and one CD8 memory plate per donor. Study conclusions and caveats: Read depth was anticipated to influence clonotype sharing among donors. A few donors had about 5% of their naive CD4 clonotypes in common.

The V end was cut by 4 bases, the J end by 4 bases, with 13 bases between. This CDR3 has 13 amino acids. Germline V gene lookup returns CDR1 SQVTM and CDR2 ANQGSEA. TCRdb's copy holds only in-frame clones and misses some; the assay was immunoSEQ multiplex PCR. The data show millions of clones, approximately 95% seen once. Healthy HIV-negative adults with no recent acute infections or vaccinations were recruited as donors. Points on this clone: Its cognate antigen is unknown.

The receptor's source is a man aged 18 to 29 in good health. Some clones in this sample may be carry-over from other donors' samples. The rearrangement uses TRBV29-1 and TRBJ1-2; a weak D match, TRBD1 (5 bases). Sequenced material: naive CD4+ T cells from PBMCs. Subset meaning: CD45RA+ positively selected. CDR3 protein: CSVGMGDPYGYTF. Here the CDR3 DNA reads TGCAGCGTTGGCATGGGGGACCCCTATGGCTACACCTTC.